This T cell receptor (beta chain) came from a study of patients and donors after allogeneic stem cell transplantation. TCRdb analysed the RT-PCR reads with MiXCR anew, one entry per CDR3 protein. The sample includes about a million distinct CDR3 sequences, more than 15% of them seen just once. This CDR3 is 17 amino acids long. Germline CDR1 reads LGHNA; CDR2 reads YSLEER. J was trimmed by 1 base and V by 4 bases; bases with no gene match: 8. The source material was blood, either unsorted or a sorted T cell fraction (not recorded which). The chain recombines TRBV4-3 with TRBJ2-7; 12 bases align to TRBD2. The receptor was derived from a human donor who was either an allogeneic HSCT recipient or a stem cell or donor lymphocyte infusion donor (not recorded which). It is not recorded whose cells these are; they may come from a transplant donor. The CDR3 reads CASSPALTSGGSYEQYF. Here the CDR3 DNA reads TGCGCCAGCAGCCCAGCCCTGACTAGCGGGGGTTCCTACGAGCAGTACTTC.